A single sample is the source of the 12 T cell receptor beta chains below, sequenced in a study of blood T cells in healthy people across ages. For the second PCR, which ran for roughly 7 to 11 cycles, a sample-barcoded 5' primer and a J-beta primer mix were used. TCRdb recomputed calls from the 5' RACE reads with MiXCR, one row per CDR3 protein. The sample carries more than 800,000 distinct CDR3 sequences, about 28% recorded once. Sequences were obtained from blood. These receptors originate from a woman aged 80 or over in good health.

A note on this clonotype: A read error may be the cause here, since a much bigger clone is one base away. In DNA form, the CDR3 reads TGTGCCAGCAGCACCGGACAGGGTTGGGGGGAGCAGTACTTC. This translates into CASSTGQGWGEQYF. The chain joins TRBV5-5 to TRBJ2-5, with TRBD1 identical over 8 bases. Unmatched junction bases numbered 13, after V lost 4 bases and J lost 11 bases. The CDR3 length is 14 residues. The germline V gene has CDR1 SGHKS and CDR2 YYEKEE (reference sequence).

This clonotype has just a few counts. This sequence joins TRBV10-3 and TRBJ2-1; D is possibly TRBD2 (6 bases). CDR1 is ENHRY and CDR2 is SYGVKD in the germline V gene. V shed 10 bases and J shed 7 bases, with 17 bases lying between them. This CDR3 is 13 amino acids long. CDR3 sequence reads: CATWGLPSNEQFF. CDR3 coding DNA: TGTGCCACTTGGGGACTTCCTTCAAATGAGCAGTTCTTC.

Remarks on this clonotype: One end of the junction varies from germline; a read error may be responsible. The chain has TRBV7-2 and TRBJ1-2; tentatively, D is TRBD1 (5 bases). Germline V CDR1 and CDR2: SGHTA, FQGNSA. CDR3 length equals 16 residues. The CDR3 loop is CASSLASGSNNYGYTF. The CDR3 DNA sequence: TGTGCCAGCAGCTTAGCATCAGGGTCTAACAACTACGGCTACACCTTC.

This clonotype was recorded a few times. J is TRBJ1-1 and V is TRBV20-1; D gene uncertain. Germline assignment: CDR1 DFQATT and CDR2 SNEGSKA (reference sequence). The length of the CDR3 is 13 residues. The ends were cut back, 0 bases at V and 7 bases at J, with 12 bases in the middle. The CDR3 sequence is CSARDSRAGEAFF. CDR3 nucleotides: TGCAGTGCTAGAGATTCTCGGGCGGGTGAAGCTTTCTTT.

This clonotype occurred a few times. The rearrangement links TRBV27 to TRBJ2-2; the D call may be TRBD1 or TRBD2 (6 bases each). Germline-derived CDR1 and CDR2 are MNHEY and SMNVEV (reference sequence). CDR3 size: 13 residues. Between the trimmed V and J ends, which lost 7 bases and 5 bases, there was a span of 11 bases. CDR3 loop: CASIKGGTGELFF. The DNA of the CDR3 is TGTGCCAGCATCAAAGGGGGGACCGGGGAGCTGTTTTTT.

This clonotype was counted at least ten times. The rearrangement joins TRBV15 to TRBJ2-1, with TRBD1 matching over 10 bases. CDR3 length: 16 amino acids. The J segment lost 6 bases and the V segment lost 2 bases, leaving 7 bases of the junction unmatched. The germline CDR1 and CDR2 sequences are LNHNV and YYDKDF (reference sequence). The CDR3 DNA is TGTGCCACCAGCAGACATGACAGGGGGCGCCCCAATGAGCAGTTCTTC. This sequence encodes CATSRHDRGRPNEQFF.

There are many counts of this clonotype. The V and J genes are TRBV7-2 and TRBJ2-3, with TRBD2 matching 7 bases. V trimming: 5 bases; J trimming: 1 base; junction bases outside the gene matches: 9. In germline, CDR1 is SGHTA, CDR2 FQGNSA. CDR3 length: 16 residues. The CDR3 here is CASSPQRTRGTDTQYF. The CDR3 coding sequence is TGTGCCAGCAGCCCCCAACGGACTAGGGGCACAGATACGCAGTATTTT.

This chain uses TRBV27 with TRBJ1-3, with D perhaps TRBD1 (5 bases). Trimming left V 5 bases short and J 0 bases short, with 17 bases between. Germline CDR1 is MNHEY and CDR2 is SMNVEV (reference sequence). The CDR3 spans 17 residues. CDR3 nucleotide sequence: TGTGCCAGCAGTCCCACCTCCAAGGGGACCTCTGGAAACACCATATATTTT. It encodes CASSPTSKGTSGNTIYF.

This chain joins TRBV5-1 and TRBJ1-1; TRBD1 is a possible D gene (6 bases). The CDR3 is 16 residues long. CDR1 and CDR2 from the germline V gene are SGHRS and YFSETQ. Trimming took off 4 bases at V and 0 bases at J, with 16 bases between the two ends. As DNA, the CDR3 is TGCGCCAGCAGCCTCGGGACGGGGGGCTTGAACACTGAAGCTTTCTTT. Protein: CASSLGTGGLNTEAFF. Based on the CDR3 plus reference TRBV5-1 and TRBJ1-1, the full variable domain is KAGVTQTPRYLIKTRGQQVTLSCSPISGHRSVSWYQQTPGQGLQFLFEYFSETQRNKGNFPGRFSGRQFSNSRSEMNVSTLELGDSALYLCASSLGTGGLNTEAFFGQGTRLTVV.

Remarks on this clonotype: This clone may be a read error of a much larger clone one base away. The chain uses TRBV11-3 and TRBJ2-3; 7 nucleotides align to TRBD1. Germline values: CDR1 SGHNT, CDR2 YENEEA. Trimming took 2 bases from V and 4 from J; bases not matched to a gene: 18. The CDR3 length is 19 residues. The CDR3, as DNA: TGTGCCAGCAGCTTAAACCTCATAGCGAGGGGGCGTATCGCAGATACGCAGTATTTT. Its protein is CASSLNLIARGRIADTQYF.

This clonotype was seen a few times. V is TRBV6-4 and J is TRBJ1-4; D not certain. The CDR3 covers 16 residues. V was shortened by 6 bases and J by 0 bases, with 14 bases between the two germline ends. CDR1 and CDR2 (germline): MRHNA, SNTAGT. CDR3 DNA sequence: TGTGCCAGCAGGAGCGACGGCAGTGCAACTAATGAAAAACTGTTTTTT. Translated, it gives CASRSDGSATNEKLFF.

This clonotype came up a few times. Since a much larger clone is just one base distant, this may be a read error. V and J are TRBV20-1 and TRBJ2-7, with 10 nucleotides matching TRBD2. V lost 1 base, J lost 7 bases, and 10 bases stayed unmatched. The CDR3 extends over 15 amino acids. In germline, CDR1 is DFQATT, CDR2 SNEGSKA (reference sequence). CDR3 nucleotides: TGCAGTGCTAGAGGGAAGGCAGCGGGGGGGGATGAGCAGTACTTC. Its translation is CSARGKAAGGDEQYF.